The rows below give T cell receptor beta chains drawn from one sample of a study of vaccination effects on CD4 cells after COVID-19. No antigen has been assigned to these receptors. Repertoires were generated with immunoSEQ multiplex PCR, while TCRdb's copy carries only in-frame clones and drops some. Of 50,000 to 70,000 clones listed, over 75% are singletons. This specimen consisted of CD4+ T cells from PBMCs cultured without peptide, obtained after COVID-19 vaccination. The origin of the receptors is a human donor who received a COVID-19 vaccine. Each CDR3 is given with its conserved first and last residue. The D gene is left open where the match is weak.

CASKGDGINSPLHF,TRBJ1-6,TRBV6-5,.
CASSLSGGSYNEQFF,TRBJ2-1,TRBV5-1,TRBD1
CALTSGVKDTQYF,TRBJ2-3,TRBV28,TRBD2
CASSLWGRSGYTF,TRBJ1-2,TRBV6-5,.
CASSSSGTGGRGYTF,TRBJ1-2,TRBV5-4,TRBD1
CASSPSGGVETQYF,TRBJ2-5,TRBV7-3,TRBD2
CASTGTGGQFGKLFF,TRBJ1-4,TRBV2,TRBD1
CASSLRDRAGTIYF,TRBJ1-3,TRBV3-1/TRBV3-2,TRBD1
CASSLGTHQETQYF,TRBJ2-5,TRBV5-8,.
CASSLNSPTQYF,TRBJ2-5,TRBV13,.
CASSLVGVGYGYTF,TRBJ1-2,TRBV7-2,.
CASSLKGQAASYNEQFF,TRBJ2-1,TRBV27,TRBD1
CASSPGTDQETQYF,TRBJ2-5,TRBV5-1,.
CASSSATGETSPLHF,TRBJ1-6,TRBV3-1/TRBV3-2,TRBD1
CASSPTTRYQETQYF,TRBJ2-5,TRBV5-1,.
CASSTQRGETQYF,TRBJ2-5,TRBV18,TRBD2
CASSRVTGGPNTEAFF,TRBJ1-1,TRBV11-2,TRBD1
CASSAGRTALAKNIQYF,TRBJ2-4,TRBV21-1,.
CASSLVTSGGTDTQYF,TRBJ2-3,TRBV5-1,TRBD2
CASSYASSGNTIYF,TRBJ1-3,TRBV6-2/TRBV6-3,.
CASSIQENQPQHF,TRBJ1-5,TRBV19,.
CATADRFTSTDTQYF,TRBJ2-3,TRBV6-5,TRBD1
CASTEEGGGEAFF,TRBJ1-1,TRBV5-6,.
CASRPVRAAQFF,TRBJ2-1,TRBV6-6,.
CATAEGGSGIQETQYF,TRBJ2-5,TRBV24-1,.
CASGSSSYNEQFF,TRBJ2-1,TRBV6-5,.
CATSRDPSGNTIYF,TRBJ1-3,TRBV15,.
CASSPRDRGTNTIYF,TRBJ1-3,TRBV3-1/TRBV3-2,TRBD1
CASSFSAHSNQPQHF,TRBJ1-5,TRBV28,.
CASSLVRGGYTF,TRBJ1-2,TRBV28,.
CALAGGGEKLFF,TRBJ1-4,TRBV30,.
CASSYLAGGQETQYF,TRBJ2-5,TRBV5-1,TRBD2
CASSIGQNTGELFF,TRBJ2-2,TRBV7-2,.
CASSSRGGSNQPQHF,TRBJ1-5,TRBV5-6,.
CAWSDPLRDRTGKLFF,TRBJ1-4,TRBV30,.
CASSRQGHYGYTF,TRBJ1-2,TRBV12-3/TRBV12-4,TRBD1
CASSPPRRGELFF,TRBJ2-2,TRBV28,.
CASSPQRSGTQMDSPLHF,TRBJ1-6,TRBV18,.
CASSVEGSGNTIYF,TRBJ1-3,TRBV2,.
CASSDTGGENSPLHF,TRBJ1-6,TRBV18,.
CASSRLAGVADTQYF,TRBJ2-3,TRBV5-1,TRBD2
CASRLTGGGNQPQHF,TRBJ1-5,TRBV28,TRBD1
CASSLWGTEAFF,TRBJ1-1,TRBV27,.
CASSVRIGVTDTQYF,TRBJ2-3,TRBV9,.
CASSQGLDKPQHF,TRBJ1-5,TRBV4-2,.
CASSRGSYGYTF,TRBJ1-2,TRBV6-5,.